The 10 T cell receptor beta chains reported below all come from one sample, sequenced in a study of blood T cells in healthy people across ages. Then a second PCR, running about 6 to 11 cycles, was carried out with a sample-barcoded 5' primer and a J-beta primer mix. TCRdb re-called the 5' RACE reads with MiXCR, one entry per CDR3 protein. The sample lists 2 million or so distinct CDR3 sequences, less than 50% occurring once. Sequences were obtained from blood. The receptors originated from a middle-aged woman in good health.

This clonotype was counted only a few times. The rearrangement uses TRBV20-1 and TRBJ2-1; 11 nucleotides match TRBD2. Trimming cost V 6 bases and J 7 bases; bases outside gene matches: 14. In germline, CDR1 is DFQATT, CDR2 SNEGSKA (reference sequence). The CDR3 spans 16 residues. The CDR3 DNA sequence: TGCAGTGCCCGCCGTGGACTAGCGGGTAGAGATAATGAGCAGTTCTTC. Translation gives CSARRGLAGRDNEQFF.

The rearrangement links TRBV4-2 to TRBJ1-2; perhaps TRBD1 as D (5 bases). Deletions cut 1 base from V and 4 bases from J, with 13 bases between. CDR3 length: 15 amino acids. CDR1 is LGHNA, CDR2 YNFKEQ, per germline. In nucleotides, the CDR3 is TGTGCCAGCAGCCAAGGGGAGGCAAGGGGCTATGGCTACACCTTC. Protein product: CASSQGEARGYGYTF.

This clonotype has a handful of counts. The chain carries TRBV4-3 and TRBJ2-3; TRBD1 matches at 10 bases. Trimming cost V 0 bases and J 2 bases; bases outside gene matches: 5. Per germline, CDR1 LGHNA and CDR2 YSLEER. This CDR3 has 17 amino acids. CDR3 DNA sequence: TGCGCCAGCAGCCAAGAACGGACAGGGGGGGACACAGATACGCAGTATTTT. This sequence encodes CASSQERTGGDTDTQYF.

This clonotype has just a few counts. The genes are TRBV4-3 and TRBJ2-5; TRBD2 aligns across 8 bases. After removal of 0 bases from V and 1 base from J, the junction contained 10 bases not matched to a gene. This CDR3 comprises 18 residues. The germline CDR1 and CDR2 sequences are LGHNA and YSLEER. In DNA form, the CDR3 reads TGCGCCAGCAGCCAAGATGTCTGGCGGGGGGCCCTCCAAGAGACCCAGTACTTC. This codes for CASSQDVWRGALQETQYF.

The chain links TRBV24-1 to TRBJ2-7; 7 nucleotides agree with TRBD2. The J call may be faulty, since TRBJ2-5 better matches the DNA end. Germline CDR1 and CDR2: KGHDR and SFDVKD. The CDR3 consists of 17 residues. The CDR3 sequence is CATSDLGRANSRETQYF. The CDR3 nucleotides are TGTGCCACCAGTGATTTAGGGAGGGCTAACTCCCGGGAGACCCAGTACTTC.

This clonotype was observed a few times. The rearrangement uses TRBV27 and TRBJ1-2; perhaps TRBD1 as D (5 bases). Germline CDR1 reads MNHEY; CDR2 reads SMNVEV (reference sequence). V lost 4 bases to trimming and J lost 5 bases, with 11 bases between them. The CDR3 is 13 amino acids. In nucleotides, the CDR3 is TGTGCCAGCAGTTCGGGACGGACGTATGGCTACACCTTC. It specifies CASSSGRTYGYTF.

The J gene is TRBJ1-5, the V gene TRBV20-1; 9 bases align to TRBD1. Germline values: CDR1 DFQATT, CDR2 SNEGSKA (reference sequence). V was pared by 0 bases and J by 11 bases, with 8 bases of the junction left unmatched. This CDR3 comprises 14 residues. The CDR3 region is CSARDGQGLIAQHF. The DNA for the CDR3 is TGCAGTGCTAGAGATGGACAGGGGCTCATTGCCCAGCATTTT.

The rearrangement links TRBV7-3 to TRBJ2-6, with D hard to call. The CDR3 loop spans 17 amino acids. V lost 4 bases, J lost 4 bases, and 17 bases lay in between. CDR1 is SGHTA, CDR2 FQGTGA, per germline. The CDR3 sequence: CASSSLVRTSGANVLTF. CDR3 sequence (DNA): TGTGCCAGCAGCTCTCTCGTGAGGACCTCCGGGGCCAACGTCCTGACTTTC.

This clonotype was detected a few times. The V and J genes are TRBV7-2 and TRBJ2-3, with 10 positions matching TRBD1. The germline V gene has CDR1 SGHTA and CDR2 FQGNSA. J was trimmed by 4 bases and V by 5 bases; bases with no gene match: 9. The CDR3 extends over 16 amino acids. The CDR3 nucleotides are TGTGCCAGCAGCCAAGGACAGGGGGTAGGGTCAGATACGCAGTATTTT. Amino acid sequence: CASSQGQGVGSDTQYF.

This clonotype turned up a few times. V and J are TRBV6-5 and TRBJ1-2; D remains unclear. The CDR3 is 16 amino acids. Trimming removed 2 bases at V and 2 bases at J, with 15 bases between. Looked up from germline, CDR1 is MNHEY and CDR2 is SVGAGI. CDR3 sequence (DNA): TGTGCCAGCAGTTACACGCGGCAGGCGCCCAACTATGGCTACACCTTC. Its protein product is CASSYTRQAPNYGYTF.